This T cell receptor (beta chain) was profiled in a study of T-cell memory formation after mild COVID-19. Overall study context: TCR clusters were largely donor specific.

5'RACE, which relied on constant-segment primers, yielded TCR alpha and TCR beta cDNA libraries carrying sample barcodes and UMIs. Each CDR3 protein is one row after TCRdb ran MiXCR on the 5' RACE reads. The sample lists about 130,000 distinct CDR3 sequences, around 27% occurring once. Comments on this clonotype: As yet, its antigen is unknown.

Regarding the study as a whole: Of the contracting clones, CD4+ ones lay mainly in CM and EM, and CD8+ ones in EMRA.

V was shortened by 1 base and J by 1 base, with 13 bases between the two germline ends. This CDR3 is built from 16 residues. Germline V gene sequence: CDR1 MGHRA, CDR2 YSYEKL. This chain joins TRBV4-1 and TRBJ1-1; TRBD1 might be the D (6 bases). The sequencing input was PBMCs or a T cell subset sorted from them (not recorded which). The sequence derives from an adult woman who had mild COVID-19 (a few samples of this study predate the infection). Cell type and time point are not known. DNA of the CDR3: TGCGCCAGCAGCCAAGTTCTGACAGGAGGGAACACTGAAGCTTTCTTT. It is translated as CASSQVLTGGNTEAFF.